These 31 T cell receptor beta chains came from one sample sequenced in a study of T-cell memory formation after mild COVID-19. Via MiXCR, TCRdb re-called the 5' RACE reads, giving one row per CDR3 protein. The sample has 250,000 to 300,000 distinct CDR3 sequences, roughly 17% seen once. The sample comprised PBMCs or a T cell subset sorted from them (not recorded which). These receptors originate from a man aged 18 to 29 who had mild COVID-19 (a few samples of this study predate the infection). Cell type and time point are not known.

The DNA for the CDR3 is TGTGCCAGCAGTTATACCCGGGAGACCCAGTACTTC. Protein: CASSYTRETQYF. J is TRBJ2-5 and V is TRBV6-6, with D unclear. CDR3 length equals 12 residues. Per the germline V gene, CDR1 is MNHNY and CDR2 is SVGAGI (reference sequence). The V and J ends lost 3 bases and 5 bases respectively, with 7 bases between them.

The rearrangement links TRBV20-1 to TRBJ2-7; tentatively, D is TRBD1 (6 bases). CDR3 size: 13 residues. V shed 3 bases and J shed 0 bases, with 9 bases lying between them. Germline assignment: CDR1 DFQATT and CDR2 SNEGSKA (reference sequence). CDR3 residues: CSASQGFSYEQYV. CDR3 sequence (DNA): TGCAGTGCTAGTCAGGGGTTCTCCTACGAGCAGTACGTC.

The V gene is TRBV29-1, the J gene TRBJ2-1, with D perhaps TRBD1 or TRBD2 (5 bases each). V gave up 1 base and J gave up 5 bases, with 9 bases separating them. The V gene's germline CDR1 is SQVTM and CDR2 ANQGSEA. This CDR3 region has 13 residues. The CDR3 DNA is TGCAGCGTTGAAGGAGGGGTTAACAATGAGCAGTTCTTC. It translates to CSVEGGVNNEQFF.

This clonotype was counted only a few times. The CDR3, as DNA: TGTGCCTGGAGTGTCAGGGCCTACGAGCAGTACTTC. It translates to CAWSVRAYEQYF. J is TRBJ2-7 and V is TRBV30, with D possibly being TRBD1 (5 bases). V was trimmed by 0 bases and J by 2 bases, leaving 5 bases between them. This CDR3 is built from 12 residues. Germline V CDR1 and CDR2: GTSNPN, SVGIG (reference sequence).

The gene calls are TRBV6-5 and TRBJ2-7; D remains unclear. The CDR3 totals 13 residues. CDR1 and CDR2 (germline): MNHEY, SVGAGI. The V gene lost 9 bases and the J gene lost 5 bases, with 17 bases spanning the gap. The CDR3 DNA is TGTGCCAGTTCGCTGGGCCTGAGGAACGAGCAGTACTTC. Its protein is CASSLGLRNEQYF.

This sequence joins TRBV7-6 and TRBJ2-7; D is possibly TRBD1 (6 bases). CDR1 and CDR2 (germline): SGHVS, FNYEAQ. Between the trimmed V and J ends, which lost 4 bases and 5 bases, there was a span of 12 bases. CDR3 size: 13 residues. The DNA of the CDR3 is TGTGCCAGCAGCTCAAACACAGGGAACGAGCAGTACTTC. Amino acids: CASSSNTGNEQYF.

The chain recombines TRBV7-8 with TRBJ2-1; 7 bases are a match to TRBD2. Per the germline V gene, CDR1 is SGHVS and CDR2 is FQNEAQ. CDR3 size: 17 residues. V lost 4 bases, J lost 8 bases, and 17 bases stayed unmatched. The CDR3 DNA reads TGTGCCAGCAGCTGGCGTGGTGGAGCGGGGAGTATCGATGAGCAGTTCTTC. Its translation: CASSWRGGAGSIDEQFF. Based on the CDR3 plus reference TRBV7-8 and TRBJ2-1, the full variable domain is GAGVSQSPRYKVAKRGQDVALRCDPISGHVSLFWYQQALGQGPEFLTYFQNEAQLDKSGLPSDRFFAERPEGSVSTLKIQRTQQEDSAVYLCASSWRGGAGSIDEQFFGPGTRLTVL.

This clonotype was seen a few times. J is TRBJ2-1 and V is TRBV7-6; D might be TRBD1 (5 bases). The CDR3 has 13 residues. Trimming took off 4 bases at V and 4 bases at J, with 8 bases between the two ends. CDR1 is SGHVS and CDR2 is FNYEAQ in the germline V gene. The CDR3 spells CASSSTAYNEQFF. The CDR3 DNA is TGTGCCAGCAGCTCGACAGCTTACAATGAGCAGTTCTTC.

This clonotype appeared a few times. V and J are TRBV6-5 and TRBJ2-1; D is uncertain. Germline CDR1 reads MNHEY; CDR2 reads SVGAGI. Trimming left V 0 bases short and J 7 bases short, with 7 bases between. The CDR3 length is 13 residues. CDR3: CASSYSLLNEQFF. The CDR3 DNA follows: TGTGCCAGCAGTTACTCGTTACTGAATGAGCAGTTCTTC.

This clonotype showed up just a few times. The gene calls are TRBV3-1 and TRBJ1-1; possibly TRBD1 for D (6 bases). Per the germline V gene, CDR1 is LGHDT and CDR2 is YNNKEL (reference sequence). V shed 6 bases and J shed 5 bases, with 13 bases lying between them. This CDR3 has 13 residues. The CDR3 spells CASRKGGGTEAFF. CDR3 coding DNA: TGTGCCAGCAGGAAAGGAGGGGGGACTGAAGCTTTCTTT.

The chain couples TRBV5-1 to TRBJ2-1; no clear D gene. CDR1 and CDR2 from the germline V gene are SGHRS and YFSETQ. The CDR3 extends over 15 amino acids. The V and J ends lost 0 bases and 8 bases respectively, with 15 bases between them. The CDR3 spells CASSLVLNPGHEQFF. DNA of the CDR3: TGCGCCAGCAGCTTGGTACTCAACCCCGGTCATGAGCAGTTCTTC. Complete variable domain (other parts from reference TRBV5-1 and TRBJ2-1): KAGVTQTPRYLIKTRGQQVTLSCSPISGHRSVSWYQQTPGQGLQFLFEYFSETQRNKGNFPGRFSGRQFSNSRSEMNVSTLELGDSALYLCASSLVLNPGHEQFFGPGTRLTVL.

This clonotype has a handful of counts. The V call is TRBV4-3, the J call TRBJ2-5, with 8 bases fitting TRBD2. The CDR3 has 16 amino acids. Germline-derived CDR1 and CDR2 are LGHNA and YSLEER. The V gene end was trimmed by 4 bases and the J gene end by 4 bases; junction bases not matched to a gene: 11. The CDR3 spells CASSPDGGGHRETQYF. CDR3 nucleotides: TGCGCCAGCAGCCCTGACGGGGGGGGGCATCGAGAGACCCAGTACTTC.

This clonotype was seen more than once but under ten times. This rearrangement joins TRBV4-1 to TRBJ2-3, with a possible D match to TRBD2 (6 bases). This CDR3 comprises 16 residues. V was cut by 4 bases and J by 0 bases, with 14 bases left in between. Germline V gene sequence: CDR1 MGHRA, CDR2 YSYEKL. The CDR3 reads CASSRLAQSSTDTQYF. The CDR3 DNA follows: TGCGCCAGCAGCCGCCTAGCGCAATCTAGCACAGATACGCAGTATTTT.

This rearrangement joins TRBV7-2 to TRBJ2-5, with D hard to call. Germline CDR1 and CDR2: SGHTA and FQGNSA. Trimming shortened V by 6 bases and J by 2 bases, and 10 bases separated the two germline ends. This CDR3 spans 13 amino acids. The CDR3 here is CASRRATQETQYF. The CDR3, as DNA: TGTGCCAGCAGACGAGCGACACAAGAGACCCAGTACTTC.

The J gene is TRBJ2-7, the V gene TRBV4-3; no firm D call. There are 13 residues in the CDR3. Trimming stripped 0 bases from V and 3 bases from J, with 6 bases between. Germline CDR1 and CDR2: LGHNA and YSLEER. This CDR3 is CASSQEHSYEQYF. The CDR3 bases are TGCGCCAGCAGCCAAGAACACAGCTACGAGCAGTACTTC.

The chain joins TRBV6-1 to TRBJ2-3, with no clear D. V lost 1 base and J lost 6, with 8 bases in between. The CDR3 loop spans 13 amino acids. The germline V gene has CDR1 MNHNS and CDR2 SASEGT. CDR3 protein: CASSEVPRDTQYF. The CDR3 DNA sequence: TGTGCCAGCAGTGAAGTCCCCCGGGATACGCAGTATTTT.

This clonotype was observed a few times. The chain combines TRBV7-9 with TRBJ2-3, with 8 bases aligning to TRBD2. Trimming cost V 7 bases and J 5 bases; bases outside gene matches: 8. CDR1 and CDR2 from the germline V gene are SEHNR and FQNEAQ (reference sequence). The CDR3 loop spans 14 amino acids. CDR3 sequence: CASTLGGARDTQYF. DNA for the CDR3: TGTGCCAGCACCCTCGGGGGGGCGAGAGATACGCAGTATTTT.

The chain recombines TRBV12-3 or TRBV12-4 with TRBJ1-1, with TRBD1 identical over 7 bases. The CDR3 covers 15 residues. With V trimmed by 4 bases and J by 4 bases, 9 bases remained unmatched. The CDR3 reads CASSWVETGTTEAFF. The CDR3 coding sequence is TGTGCCAGCAGTTGGGTGGAGACAGGGACCACTGAAGCTTTCTTT.

This clonotype showed up many times. The rearrangement uses TRBV9 and TRBJ2-7; TRBD1 matches at 7 bases. This CDR3 contains 14 residues. Germline assignment: CDR1 SGDLS and CDR2 YYNGEE. With V trimmed by 4 bases and J by 1 base, 5 bases remained unmatched. The CDR3 loop is CASSLRDSSYEQYF. CDR3 bases: TGTGCCAGCAGCCTTCGGGACAGTTCCTACGAGCAGTACTTC.

This rearrangement joins TRBV4-3 to TRBJ1-1; D gene unclear. Trimming pared 6 bases from V and 0 bases from J, leaving 14 bases between. Germline V gene data show CDR1 as LGHNA and CDR2 as YSLEER. The CDR3 totals 15 residues. The CDR3 DNA is TGCGCCAGCAGTTCATCAGGAAGCATGAACACTGAAGCTTTCTTT. Translating gives CASSSSGSMNTEAFF.

This clonotype was seen a handful of times. CDR3 nucleotide sequence: TGCAGCGTTGGAGTGCACAGGCAGTACTTC. Translated: CSVGVHRQYF. The chain uses TRBV29-1 and TRBJ2-7; D call uncertain. Germline CDR1 reads SQVTM; CDR2 reads ANQGSEA. The CDR3 consists of 10 residues. V was shortened by 4 bases and J by 9 bases, with 10 bases between the two germline ends.

This clonotype showed up many times. This chain links TRBV7-9 with TRBJ1-1; the match to TRBD1 covers 9 bases. Germline V gene sequence: CDR1 SEHNR, CDR2 FQNEAQ (reference sequence). V shed 5 bases and J 1 base; nucleotides not matched to a gene: 2. CDR3 length: 14 amino acids. Here the CDR3 DNA reads TGTGCCAGCAGCCCACAGGGGGCGAACACTGAAGCTTTCTTT. The encoded protein is CASSPQGANTEAFF.

CDR3 region: CASSQSLANEKLFF. The CDR3 region has the DNA TGTGCCAGCAGCCAATCTCTGGCTAATGAAAAACTGTTTTTT. This rearrangement joins TRBV3-1 to TRBJ1-4; no definite D call. Germline-derived CDR1 and CDR2 are LGHDT and YNNKEL (reference sequence). The CDR3 consists of 14 residues. V gave up 2 bases and J gave up 3 bases, with 7 bases separating them.

The chain has TRBV7-9 and TRBJ2-4; 9 bases line up with TRBD1. The CDR3 covers 14 residues. CDR1 is SEHNR and CDR2 is FQNEAQ in the germline V gene (reference sequence). V lost 5 bases to trimming and J lost 9 bases; unmatched junction nucleotides: 8. CDR3 protein: CASSRDRALFIQYF. The CDR3 DNA sequence: TGTGCCAGCAGCCGGGACAGGGCTTTGTTCATTCAGTACTTC.

This clonotype was observed many times. This chain uses TRBV7-2 with TRBJ2-3; D call uncertain. This CDR3 comprises 15 residues. Between the trimmed V and J ends, which lost 1 base and 1 base, there was a span of 9 bases. CDR1 is SGHTA, CDR2 FQGNSA, per germline. The CDR3 DNA reads as TGTGCCAGCAGCTTAGGAGGTCTCCGCACAGATACGCAGTATTTT. Translating gives CASSLGGLRTDTQYF.

This clonotype was counted a few times. The genes are TRBV11-2 and TRBJ1-2, with TRBD1 matching 8 bases. Germline loops: CDR1 SGHAT, CDR2 FQNNGV. The CDR3 has 14 residues. V gave up 10 bases and J gave up 0 bases; unmatched junction bases: 7. In nucleotides, the CDR3 is TGTGCCACCACAGGGACAGGAGCTAACTATGGCTACACCTTC. It is translated as CATTGTGANYGYTF. Supplemented by reference TRBV11-2 and TRBJ1-2, the full variable domain reads EAGVAQSPRYKIIEKRQSVAFWCNPISGHATLYWYQQILGQGPKLLIQFQNNGVVDDSQLPKDRFSAERLKGVDSTLKIQPAKLEDSAVYLCATTGTGANYGYTFGSGTRLTVV.

In its sample, this clonotype was seen many times. V and J are TRBV27 and TRBJ2-3, with 10 bases fitting TRBD1. The trim removed 5 bases at V and 4 bases at J, leaving 15 bases unmatched. This CDR3 region has 18 residues. Germline V CDR1 and CDR2: MNHEY, SMNVEV (reference sequence). CDR3 sequence reads: CASSPSGTGAEVADTQYF. The CDR3 DNA reads as TGTGCCAGCAGTCCCTCCGGGACAGGGGCCGAGGTGGCAGATACGCAGTATTTT.

The sample holds one count of this clonotype. The chain links TRBV7-2 to TRBJ2-3; D call uncertain. Trimming took 5 bases from V and 6 from J, leaving 9 bases between them. The V gene's germline CDR1 is SGHTA and CDR2 FQGNSA. This CDR3 has 12 amino acids. The CDR3 spells CASSPYSDTQYF. CDR3 sequence (DNA): TGTGCCAGCAGCCCCTACTCCGATACGCAGTATTTT. The full variable domain, with the rest looked up from reference TRBV7-2 and TRBJ2-3, is GAGVSQSPSNKVTEKGKDVELRCDPISGHTALYWYRQSLGQGLEFLIYFQGNSAPDKSGLPSDRFSAERTGGSVSTLTIQRTQQEDSAVYLCASSPYSDTQYFGPGTRLTVL.

The chain joins TRBV30 to TRBJ1-2, with D tentatively TRBD1 (5 bases). The V and J ends lost 0 bases and 8 bases respectively, with 10 bases between them. CDR1 is GTSNPN and CDR2 is SVGIG in the germline V gene (reference sequence). This CDR3 is 12 amino acids long. Written as DNA, the CDR3 is TGTGCCTGGAGTGTACAGGATCGCGGCTACACCTTC. Translated: CAWSVQDRGYTF.

The chain links TRBV24-1 to TRBJ2-1; 7 nucleotides line up with TRBD1. V was clipped by 4 bases and J by 6 bases; unmatched bases: 8. Germline CDR1 and CDR2: KGHDR and SFDVKD. The CDR3 is 15 residues long. This CDR3 reads CATSERQGAINEQFF. The CDR3, as DNA: TGTGCCACCAGTGAGCGACAGGGTGCAATCAATGAGCAGTTCTTC.

In its sample, this clonotype was seen many times. V gene TRBV30 combines with J gene TRBJ2-3; TRBD2 is a possible D gene (5 bases). Germline V gives CDR1 GTSNPN, CDR2 SVGIG (reference sequence). V was shortened by 2 bases and J by 3 bases, with 9 bases between the two germline ends. The CDR3 covers 13 residues. The CDR3 coding sequence is TGTGCCTGGAGTCGGGGTATGACAGATACGCAGTATTTT. The encoded protein is CAWSRGMTDTQYF.